Sequencing of this TCR beta chain was carried out in a study of T cell responses to AZD1222 COVID-19 vaccine (TCRdb year 2021). Study-wide context: A total of around 240 trial participants underwent TCR sequencing, of whom about 200 received two doses of AZD1222 and some 26 received two doses of the MenACWY control vaccine. Trial participants were enrolled by age into 18-55, 56-69 and 70-plus year subgroups, with roughly 160, 29 and 62 TCR-sequenced participants respectively. Beyond this particular receptor, the publication reports: Conclusions about previously exposed vaccinees are limited, since just six AZD1222 recipients were seropositive for SARS-CoV-2 at baseline. A significant rise in spike-specific TCR breadth and depth was observed after two AZD1222 doses relative to day 0 and relative to MenACWY recipients. The vaccine-associated CD4 TCRs covered the entire spike protein, and the dominant responses fell in regions 160-218 and 743-854. Epitopes outside the regions mutated in the B.1.351 and B.1.1.7 variants were reportedly recognized by nearly half of the unique spike-specific TCRs. The 56-69-year group was small, and its depth increase did not reach significance, likely because of low power. Most participants were white British and females outnumbered males, and the authors suggested that clonal diversity may have been underestimated. No day 14 peak-response samples were available, so repertoires were characterized only after the peak T cell response.

The CDR3 regions of human TCRbeta chains were analyzed by immunosequencing. As for the original processing: Repertoire TCRs were checked for matches against a reference library of SARS-CoV-2-specific TCRs that had been generated using the MIRA antigen-specificity platform. Breadth was defined as the fraction of unique TCRs that were SARS-CoV-2-associated. Depth was defined as the fraction of total T cells that were SARS-CoV-2-associated. Using the MIRA data, each spike-specific TCR was mapped to the spike region that the TCR reacts to and placed in a CD4 or CD8 class. Log10-transformed breadth and depth values were compared by one-way ANOVA with Sidak's multiple comparisons tests. Held by TCRdb, this immuneACCESS table contains in-frame sequences only and omits some clones. Under half of the omission traces to an unresolved V gene where checked; the cause of the rest is unknown. V and J calls plus clone size are reproduced from that table; the DNA served to infer D and trimming. For this sample the table gives some 150,000 clones, of which 88% were detected only once. The ten biggest clones cover 5% to 5.5% of the sample.

For this clone: It has no known antigen specificity. No base quality values were provided; no much bigger clone lies one nucleotide off.

The intended sense of this specimen's time point label: about 28 days (+/-7) after the second vaccine dose. The treatment or condition label corresponds to: meningococcal conjugate vaccine given as trial control. The vaccinee samples were drawn from two UK trials, COV001 and COV002, one of which was a single-blind randomized controlled phase 2/3 trial testing AZD1222 (ChAdOx1 nCoV-19) in healthy adults. For TCRbeta chain sequencing, PBMC samples from trial participants were taken at day 0 and at day 28 after the second dose. V trim: 3 bases; J trim: 3 bases; unmatched bases: 8. The CDR3 goes from the cysteine to the phenylalanine over 15 residues. Just CDR3 DNA is preserved here, 45 bases in frame from base 1. CDR1 is given as SEHNR and CDR2 as FQNEAQ, both from the germline V gene (reference sequence).

The input for sequencing was peripheral blood, taken 28 days after the second dose of the MenACWY control vaccine. The sequence was obtained from an adult who received the MenACWY meningococcal vaccine as a control. The chain uses TRBV7-9 and TRBJ2-7, with 7 junctional bases fitting TRBD1. The CDR3 amino acid sequence is: CASSFRDSHNYEQYF. The sequenced DNA is TGTGCCAGCAGCTTCCGGGACAGCCACAACTACGAGCAGTACTTC.